The 13 T cell receptor beta chains presented below share a single source sample, sequenced in a study of regulatory T cells in long-lasting Graves disease. Construction of the TCR beta libraries employed iRepertoire HTBI primers in conjunction with Arm-PCR of CDR3 regions. TCRdb itself ran the multiplex PCR reads through MiXCR, one entry per CDR3 protein. The data hold roughly 610,000 distinct CDR3 sequences, with roughly 16% observed a single time. Regarding time point: newly diagnosed GD, antithyroid drugs for less than 3 months. Preparation of the TCR library used RNA extracted from PBMCs. Separately, the same data were catalogued under a study of T cells in Graves' hyperthyroidism and ophthalmopathy.

The sequencing used peripheral blood mononuclear cells (PBMCs), collected at new diagnosis, from a patient treated with antithyroid drugs. These receptors came from a man aged 18 to 29 with Graves disease.

Many counts were recorded for this clonotype. The chain uses TRBV20-1 and TRBJ2-7; D unclear. The germline V gene has CDR1 DFQATT and CDR2 SNEGSKA (reference sequence). The V and J ends lost 5 bases and 0 bases respectively, with 11 bases between them. The CDR3 is 13 amino acids. The CDR3 spells CSASMGSSYEQYF. DNA for the CDR3: TGCAGTGCTTCGATGGGCAGCTCCTACGAGCAGTACTTC.

This clonotype was found many times. The DNA for the CDR3 is TGTGCCAGCCACCGTGAGGGCTCGGGAGGGCCAGAGACCCAGTACTTC. Protein product: CASHREGSGGPETQYF. The chain carries TRBV2 and TRBJ2-5; 8 bases agree with TRBD2. Germline V gives CDR1 SNHLY, CDR2 FYNNEI. The CDR3 is 16 amino acids. V trimming: 8 bases; J trimming: 4 bases; junction bases outside the gene matches: 15.

This clonotype was detected ten times or more. The chain employs TRBV5-1 and TRBJ1-2; 8 nucleotides align to TRBD1. The V gene's germline CDR1 is SGHRS and CDR2 YFSETQ. After removal of 7 bases from V and 4 bases from J, the junction contained 12 bases not matched to a gene. The CDR3 length is 15 residues. The DNA for the CDR3 is TGCGCCAGCCAACTAACCGGACAGGGAATCTATGGCTACACCTTC. Translating gives CASQLTGQGIYGYTF.

This clonotype was seen repeatedly, ten times or more. V usage is TRBV28 and J usage is TRBJ1-3; D not resolved. V lost 6 bases, J lost 0 bases, and 12 bases lay in between. Looked up from germline, CDR1 is MDHEN and CDR2 is SYDVKM. The CDR3 has 15 amino acids. In DNA form, the CDR3 reads TGTGCCAGCAGGCAGCAGGACTCCTCTGGAAACACCATATATTTT. Protein: CASRQQDSSGNTIYF.

The chain couples TRBV5-1 to TRBJ2-5, with 8 positions matching TRBD1. This CDR3 comprises 14 residues. CDR1 SGHRS and CDR2 YFSETQ come from the germline V gene. V dropped 4 bases and J dropped 5; count of bases not matched to a gene: 7. CDR3 DNA sequence: TGCGCCAGCAGCAGCTGGACAGGGACGGAGACCCAGTACTTC. Translating gives CASSSWTGTETQYF. The variable domain in full, with the rest retrieved from reference TRBV5-1 and TRBJ2-5, is KAGVTQTPRYLIKTRGQQVTLSCSPISGHRSVSWYQQTPGQGLQFLFEYFSETQRNKGNFPGRFSGRQFSNSRSEMNVSTLELGDSALYLCASSSWTGTETQYFGPGTRLLVL.

J is TRBJ2-3 and V is TRBV12-3 or TRBV12-4, with 13 bases fitting TRBD2. V shed 6 bases and J 2 bases; nucleotides not matched to a gene: 5. CDR3 size: 16 residues. CDR3 sequence (DNA): TGTGCCAGCAGGATAACTAGCGGGAGGGCCACAGATACGCAGTATTTT. Protein product: CASRITSGRATDTQYF.

This clonotype was seen a few times. One end of the junction is discordant with germline, which a read error may explain. This chain links TRBV2 with TRBJ2-3, with D tentatively TRBD1 (5 bases). CDR1 is SNHLY and CDR2 is FYNNEI in the germline V gene. The length of the CDR3 is 12 residues. This CDR3 is CASSFSTGTQYF. The CDR3 region has the DNA TGTGCCAGCAGCTTCTCCACAGGTACGCAGTATTTT.

This clonotype was picked up many times. The chain joins TRBV2 to TRBJ2-7; 7 bases map to TRBD1. The trim removed 2 bases at V and 4 bases at J, leaving 8 bases unmatched. This CDR3 has 15 amino acids. CDR1 is SNHLY, CDR2 FYNNEI, per germline. CDR3 nucleotide sequence: TGTGCCAGCAGTGAACGGTCGACAGGGCGGTACGAGCAGTACTTC. It translates to CASSERSTGRYEQYF.

The chain joins TRBV27 to TRBJ2-1, with 9 bases identical to TRBD2. Losses at the gene ends were 6 bases for V and 5 bases for J; bases not matched to a gene: 14. The CDR3 loop spans 17 amino acids. Per germline, CDR1 MNHEY and CDR2 SMNVEV (reference sequence). CDR3 sequence reads: CASRKNRLADFDNEQFF. CDR3 bases: TGTGCCAGCAGGAAAAACCGACTAGCGGACTTTGACAATGAGCAGTTCTTC.

The table lists this clonotype with many counts. The CDR3 sequence is CASRGPETQYF. As DNA, the CDR3 is TGTGCCAGCCGGGGGCCGGAGACCCAGTACTTC. The chain carries TRBV2 and TRBJ2-5; either TRBD1 or TRBD2 may supply D (6 bases each). The CDR3 sequence is 11 residues long. V was cut by 8 bases and J by 5 bases, with 9 bases left in between. Per germline, CDR1 SNHLY and CDR2 FYNNEI.

This clonotype was counted at least ten times. V is TRBV27 and J is TRBJ2-2, with D tentatively TRBD2 (6 bases). Germline CDR1 and CDR2: MNHEY and SMNVEV (reference sequence). Trimming took 4 bases from V and 0 from J, leaving 9 bases between them. The CDR3 is 15 residues long. In nucleotides, the CDR3 is TGTGCCAGCAGTTGGTCTAGCGCGAACACCGGGGAGCTGTTTTTT. It encodes CASSWSSANTGELFF.

This clonotype was observed many times. The rearrangement uses TRBV7-9 and TRBJ2-3, with 11 nucleotides matching TRBD2. Germline CDR1 is SEHNR and CDR2 is FQNEAQ (reference sequence). V lost 6 bases to trimming and J lost 2 bases; unmatched junction nucleotides: 7. This CDR3 comprises 16 residues. The CDR3 sequence: CASSMLGLADTDTQYF. The CDR3 DNA reads TGTGCCAGCAGTATGCTGGGACTAGCGGACACAGATACGCAGTATTTT.

This clonotype has a handful of counts. This chain links TRBV18 with TRBJ2-4; D tentatively reads TRBD1 or TRBD2 (6 bases each). CDR1 KGHSH and CDR2 LQKENI come from the germline V gene. This CDR3 is 16 amino acids long. With 3 bases removed from V and 7 bases from J, the gap between germline ends came to 19 bases. The CDR3 loop is CASSPLPGAPGNIQYF. The CDR3 coding sequence is TGTGCCAGCTCACCCCTTCCGGGGGCTCCGGGGAACATTCAGTACTTC. Drawing the rest from reference TRBV18 and TRBJ2-4, the complete variable domain is NAGVMQNPRHLVRRRGQEARLRCSPMKGHSHVYWYRQLPEEGLKFMVYLQKENIIDESGMPKERFSAEFPKEGPSILRIQQVVRGDSAAYFCASSPLPGAPGNIQYFGAGTRLSVL.